Below are 3 T cell receptor beta chains sequenced from a single sample in a study of technical replicates of blood from several donors. The protocol was immunoSEQ multiplex PCR, while the TCRdb copy is restricted to in-frame clones and leaves out a portion. The sample holds around 100,000 clones, roughly 94% seen once. Sample: T cells isolated from PBMCs. Receptors originate from a human donor in good health.

The chain recombines TRBV2 with TRBJ1-2, with TRBD1 matching 7 bases. This CDR3 is 13 amino acids long. The trim removed 5 bases at V and 2 bases at J, leaving 2 bases unmatched. From germline, CDR1 is SNHLY and CDR2 FYNNEI. The CDR3 DNA sequence: TGTGCCAGCAGTCAGACAGGGAACTATGGCTACACCTTC. The encoded protein is CASSQTGNYGYTF. The variable domain in full, completed from reference TRBV2 and TRBJ1-2, reads EPEVTQTPSHQVTQMGQEVILRCVPISNHLYFYWYRQILGQKVEFLVSFYNNEISEKSEIFDDQFSVERPDGSNFTLKIRSTKLEDSAMYFCASSQTGNYGYTFGSGTRLTVV.

The rearrangement uses TRBV9 and TRBJ2-7; TRBD1 is a possible D gene (6 bases). V was cut by 3 bases and J by 6 bases, with 16 bases left in between. Germline V gene lookup returns CDR1 SGDLS and CDR2 YYNGEE. This CDR3 contains 14 residues. The CDR3 sequence is CASSGSSYRAEQYF. The CDR3 nucleotides are TGTGCCAGCAGCGGATCTTCTTACAGGGCCGAGCAGTACTTC.

This chain links TRBV4-1 with TRBJ2-1; 8 nucleotides line up with TRBD1. Germline V gives CDR1 MGHRA, CDR2 YSYEKL. The CDR3 is made up of 17 amino acids. V gave up 4 bases and J gave up 0 bases; unmatched junction bases: 8. The CDR3 reads CASSLLQGASSYNEQFF. The DNA of the CDR3 is TGCGCCAGCAGCCTCTTGCAGGGGGCTAGCTCCTACAATGAGCAGTTCTTC.